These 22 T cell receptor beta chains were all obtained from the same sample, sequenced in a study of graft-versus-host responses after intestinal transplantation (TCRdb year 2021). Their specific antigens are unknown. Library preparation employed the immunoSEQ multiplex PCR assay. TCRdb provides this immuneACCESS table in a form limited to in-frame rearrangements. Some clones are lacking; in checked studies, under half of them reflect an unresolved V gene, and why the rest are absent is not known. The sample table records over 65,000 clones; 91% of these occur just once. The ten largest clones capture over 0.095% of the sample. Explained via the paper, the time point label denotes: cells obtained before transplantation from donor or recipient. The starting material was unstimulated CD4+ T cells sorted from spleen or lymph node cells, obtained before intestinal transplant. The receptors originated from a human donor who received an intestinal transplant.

CDR3 coding DNA: TGTGCCAGCAGCTTGGAGGGACAGGGCGTAGATACGCAGTATTTT. The encoded protein is CASSLEGQGVDTQYF. The V and J genes are TRBV5-4 and TRBJ2-3; 9 bases fit TRBD1. V shed 0 bases, J shed 5 bases, and the junction held 4 bases outside the gene matches. This CDR3 has 15 residues. Germline-derived CDR1 and CDR2 are SGHNT and YYREEE (reference sequence).

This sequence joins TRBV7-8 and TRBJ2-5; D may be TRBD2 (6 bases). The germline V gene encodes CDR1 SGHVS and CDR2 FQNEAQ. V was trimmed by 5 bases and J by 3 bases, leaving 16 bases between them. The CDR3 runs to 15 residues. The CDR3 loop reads CASSLGLTREETQYF. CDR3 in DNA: TGTGCCAGCAGCCTGGGACTGACAAGGGAAGAGACCCAGTACTTC.

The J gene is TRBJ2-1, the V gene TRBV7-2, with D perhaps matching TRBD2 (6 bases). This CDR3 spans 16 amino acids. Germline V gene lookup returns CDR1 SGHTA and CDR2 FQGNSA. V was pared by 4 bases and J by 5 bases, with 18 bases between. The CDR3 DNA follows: TGTGCCAGCAGCTCGAGGAGGCGGGGCGAGGACAATGAGCAGTTCTTC. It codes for CASSSRRRGEDNEQFF.

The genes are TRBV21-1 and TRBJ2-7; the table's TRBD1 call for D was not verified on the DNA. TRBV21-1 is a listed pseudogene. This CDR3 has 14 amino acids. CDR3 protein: CASSKDRGRYEQYF. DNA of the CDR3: TGTGCCAGCAGCAAAGACAGGGGGCGATACGAGCAGTACTTC.

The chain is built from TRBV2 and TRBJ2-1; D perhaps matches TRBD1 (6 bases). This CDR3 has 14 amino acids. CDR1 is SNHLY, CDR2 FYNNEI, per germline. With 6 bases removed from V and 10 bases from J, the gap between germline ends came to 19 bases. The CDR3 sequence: CASRLIAGAVEQFF. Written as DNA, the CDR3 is TGTGCCAGCAGGCTAATAGCAGGGGCAGTCGAGCAGTTCTTC.

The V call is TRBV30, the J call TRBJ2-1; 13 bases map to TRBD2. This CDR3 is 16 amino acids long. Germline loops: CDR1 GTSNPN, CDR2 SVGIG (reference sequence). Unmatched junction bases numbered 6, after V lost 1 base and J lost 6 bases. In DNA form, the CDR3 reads TGTGCCTGGAGTGGAGGGACTAGCGGGGTGGTCAATGAGCAGTTCTTC. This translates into CAWSGGTSGVVNEQFF. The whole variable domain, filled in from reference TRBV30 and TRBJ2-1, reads SQTIHQWPATLVQPVGSPLSLECTVEGTSNPNLYWYRQAAGRGLQLLFYSVGIGQISSEVPQNLSASRPQDRQFILSSKKLLLSDSGFYLCAWSGGTSGVVNEQFFGPGTRLTVL.

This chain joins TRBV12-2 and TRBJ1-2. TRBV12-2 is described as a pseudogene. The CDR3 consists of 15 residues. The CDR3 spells CASRLALRTVYGYTF. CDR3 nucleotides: TGTGCAAGTCGCTTAGCGCTTAGGACTGTCTATGGCTACACCTTC.

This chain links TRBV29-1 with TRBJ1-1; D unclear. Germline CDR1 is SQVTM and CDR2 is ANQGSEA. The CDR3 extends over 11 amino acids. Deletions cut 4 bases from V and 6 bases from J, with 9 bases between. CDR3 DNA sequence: TGCAGCGTTGGTCTCCGAGCTGAAGCTTTCTTT. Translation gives CSVGLRAEAFF.

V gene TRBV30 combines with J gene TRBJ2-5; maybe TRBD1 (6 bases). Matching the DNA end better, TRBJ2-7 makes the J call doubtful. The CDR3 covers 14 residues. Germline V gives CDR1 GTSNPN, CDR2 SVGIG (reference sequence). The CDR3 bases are TGTGCCTGGAGTAGGTCAGGGGCAGGCTACGAGCAGTACTTC. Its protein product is CAWSRSGAGYEQYF.

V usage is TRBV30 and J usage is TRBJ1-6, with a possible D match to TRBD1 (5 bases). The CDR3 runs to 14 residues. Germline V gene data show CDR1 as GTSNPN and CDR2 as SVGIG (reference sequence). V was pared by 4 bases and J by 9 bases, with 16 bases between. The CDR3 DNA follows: TGTGCCTGGAAAATCCCCGACAGTCGTTCACCCCTCCACTTT. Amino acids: CAWKIPDSRSPLHF.

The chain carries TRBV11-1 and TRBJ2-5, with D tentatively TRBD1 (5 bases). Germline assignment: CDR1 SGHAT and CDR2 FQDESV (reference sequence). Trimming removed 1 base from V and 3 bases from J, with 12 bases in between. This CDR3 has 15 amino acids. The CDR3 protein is CASSLESGREETQYF. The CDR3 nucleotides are TGTGCCAGCAGCTTAGAAAGTGGCAGGGAAGAGACCCAGTACTTC. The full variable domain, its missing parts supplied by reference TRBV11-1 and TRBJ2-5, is EAEVAQSPRYKITEKSQAVAFWCDPISGHATLYWYRQILGQGPELLVQFQDESVVDDSQLPKDRFSAERLKGVDSTLKIQPAELGDSAMYLCASSLESGREETQYFGPGTRLLVL.

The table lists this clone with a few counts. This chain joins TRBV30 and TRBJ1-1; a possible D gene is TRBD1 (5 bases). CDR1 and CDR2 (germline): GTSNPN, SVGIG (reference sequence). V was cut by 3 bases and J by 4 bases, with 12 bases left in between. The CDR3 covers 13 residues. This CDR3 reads CAWSLRVGTEAFF. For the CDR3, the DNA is TGTGCCTGGAGCCTCAGGGTCGGCACTGAAGCTTTCTTT.

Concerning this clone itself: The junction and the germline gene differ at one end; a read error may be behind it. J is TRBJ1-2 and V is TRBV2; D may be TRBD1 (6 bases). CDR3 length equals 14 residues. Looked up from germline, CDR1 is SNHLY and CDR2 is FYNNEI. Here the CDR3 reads CASRDRTTNYGYTF. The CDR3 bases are TGTGCCAGCCGTGACAGGACAACTAACTATGGCTACACCTTC.

The CDR3 nucleotides read TGTGCCATCACCCCGCAGACCTACGAGCAGTACTTC. Residues: CAITPQTYEQYF. The chain employs TRBV6-4 and TRBJ2-7; D is unresolved. The CDR3 is 12 residues long. CDR1 MRHNA and CDR2 SNTAGT come from the germline V gene. Trimming removed 10 bases at V and 2 bases at J, with 12 bases between.

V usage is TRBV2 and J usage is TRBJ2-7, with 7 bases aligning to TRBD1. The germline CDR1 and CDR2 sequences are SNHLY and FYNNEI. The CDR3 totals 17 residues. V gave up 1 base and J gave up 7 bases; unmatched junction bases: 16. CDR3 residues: CASSEEENRTGSEEQYF. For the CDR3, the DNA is TGTGCCAGCAGTGAAGAAGAGAACAGGACAGGCTCGGAAGAGCAGTACTTC.

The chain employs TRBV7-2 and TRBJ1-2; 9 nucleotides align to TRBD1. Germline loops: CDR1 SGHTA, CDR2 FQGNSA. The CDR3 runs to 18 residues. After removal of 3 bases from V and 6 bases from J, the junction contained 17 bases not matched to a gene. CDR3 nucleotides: TGTGCCAGCAGCTTCAATCGGGACAGGGAACGGCCTAGAGATGGCTACACCTTC. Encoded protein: CASSFNRDRERPRDGYTF.

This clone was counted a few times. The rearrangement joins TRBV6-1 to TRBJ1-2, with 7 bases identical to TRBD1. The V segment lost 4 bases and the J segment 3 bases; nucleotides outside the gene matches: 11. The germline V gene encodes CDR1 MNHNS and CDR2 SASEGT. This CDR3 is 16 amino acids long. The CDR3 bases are TGTGCCAGCAGTGGGGCCCGACAGGGCCTAGACTATGGCTACACCTTC. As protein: CASSGARQGLDYGYTF.

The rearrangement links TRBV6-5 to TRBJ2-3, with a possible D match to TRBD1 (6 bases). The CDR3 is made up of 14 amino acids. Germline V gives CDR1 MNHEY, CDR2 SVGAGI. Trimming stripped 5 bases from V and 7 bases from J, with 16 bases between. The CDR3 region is CASSQKQGWNTQYF. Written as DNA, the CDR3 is TGTGCCAGCAGTCAGAAACAGGGATGGAATACGCAGTATTTT.

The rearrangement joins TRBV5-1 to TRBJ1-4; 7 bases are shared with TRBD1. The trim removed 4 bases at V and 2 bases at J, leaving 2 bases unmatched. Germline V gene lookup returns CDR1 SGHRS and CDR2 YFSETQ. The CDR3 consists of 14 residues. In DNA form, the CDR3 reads TGCGCCAGCAGCCCGACAGGGACTAATGAAAAACTGTTTTTT. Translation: CASSPTGTNEKLFF.

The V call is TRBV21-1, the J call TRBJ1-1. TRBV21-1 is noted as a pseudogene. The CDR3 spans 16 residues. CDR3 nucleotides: TGTGCCTCCACCCTCCGTAAGGAGCTGGAGAACACTGAAGCTTTCTTT. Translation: CASTLRKELENTEAFF.

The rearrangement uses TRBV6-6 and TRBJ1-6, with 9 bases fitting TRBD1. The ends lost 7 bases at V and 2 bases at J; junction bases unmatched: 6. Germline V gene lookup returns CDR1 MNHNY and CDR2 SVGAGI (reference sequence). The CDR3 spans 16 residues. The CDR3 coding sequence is TGTGCCAGCACCAGACAGGGGGAGGCCTATAATTCACCCCTCCACTTT. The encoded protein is CASTRQGEAYNSPLHF.

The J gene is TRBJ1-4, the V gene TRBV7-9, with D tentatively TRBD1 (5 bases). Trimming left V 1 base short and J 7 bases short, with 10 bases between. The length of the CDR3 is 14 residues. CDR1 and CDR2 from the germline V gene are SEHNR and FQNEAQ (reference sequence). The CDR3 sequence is CASSLEGVREKLFF. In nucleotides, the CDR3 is TGTGCCAGCAGCTTAGAAGGGGTGCGTGAAAAACTGTTTTTT.